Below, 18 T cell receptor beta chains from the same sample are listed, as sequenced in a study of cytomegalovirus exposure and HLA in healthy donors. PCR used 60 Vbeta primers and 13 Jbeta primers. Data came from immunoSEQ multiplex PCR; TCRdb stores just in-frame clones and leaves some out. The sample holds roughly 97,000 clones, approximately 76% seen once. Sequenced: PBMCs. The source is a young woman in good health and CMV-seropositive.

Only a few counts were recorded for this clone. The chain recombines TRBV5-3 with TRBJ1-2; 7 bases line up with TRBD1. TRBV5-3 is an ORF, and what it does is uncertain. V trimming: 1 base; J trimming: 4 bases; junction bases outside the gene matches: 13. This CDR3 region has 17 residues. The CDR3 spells CARSLRQGVPGPYGYTF. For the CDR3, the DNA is TGTGCCAGAAGCTTGAGACAGGGAGTCCCAGGACCCTATGGCTACACCTTC.

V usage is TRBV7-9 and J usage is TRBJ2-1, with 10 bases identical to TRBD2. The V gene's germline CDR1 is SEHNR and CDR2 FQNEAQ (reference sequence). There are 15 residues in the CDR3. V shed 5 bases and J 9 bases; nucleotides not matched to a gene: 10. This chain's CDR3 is CASSLTSGLDREQFF. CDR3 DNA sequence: TGTGCCAGCAGCCTGACTAGCGGGTTAGATCGTGAGCAGTTCTTC.

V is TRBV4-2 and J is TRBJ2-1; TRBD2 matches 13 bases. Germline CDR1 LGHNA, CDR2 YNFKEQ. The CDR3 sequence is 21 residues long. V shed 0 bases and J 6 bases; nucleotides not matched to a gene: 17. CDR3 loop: CASSQDFSETSGRRAVNEQFF. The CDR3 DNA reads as TGTGCCAGCAGCCAAGATTTCTCTGAGACTAGCGGGAGGAGGGCGGTCAATGAGCAGTTCTTC.

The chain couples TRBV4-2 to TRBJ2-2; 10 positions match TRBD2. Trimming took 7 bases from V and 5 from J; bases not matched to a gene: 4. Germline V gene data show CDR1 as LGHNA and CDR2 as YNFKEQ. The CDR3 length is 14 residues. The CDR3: CASTSGRLTGELFF. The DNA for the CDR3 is TGTGCCAGCACTAGCGGGAGATTAACCGGGGAGCTGTTTTTT.

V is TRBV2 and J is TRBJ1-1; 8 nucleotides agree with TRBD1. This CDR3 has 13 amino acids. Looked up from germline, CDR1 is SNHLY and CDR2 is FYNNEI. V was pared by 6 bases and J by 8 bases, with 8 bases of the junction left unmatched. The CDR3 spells CASRDNRQGEAFF. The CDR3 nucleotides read TGTGCCAGCAGGGATAACAGACAGGGGGAAGCTTTCTTT.

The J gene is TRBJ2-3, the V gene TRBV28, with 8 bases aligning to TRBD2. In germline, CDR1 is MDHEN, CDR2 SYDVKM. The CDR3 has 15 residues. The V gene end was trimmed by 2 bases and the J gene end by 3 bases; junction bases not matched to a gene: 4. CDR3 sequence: CASSLRREATDTQYF. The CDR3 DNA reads TGTGCCAGCAGTTTAAGGCGGGAGGCAACAGATACGCAGTATTTT.

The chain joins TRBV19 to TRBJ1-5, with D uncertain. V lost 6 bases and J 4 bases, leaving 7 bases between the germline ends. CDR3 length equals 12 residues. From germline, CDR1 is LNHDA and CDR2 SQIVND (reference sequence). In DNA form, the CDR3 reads TGTGCCAGTAGGATACAAAATCAGCCCCAGCATTTT. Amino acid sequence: CASRIQNQPQHF.

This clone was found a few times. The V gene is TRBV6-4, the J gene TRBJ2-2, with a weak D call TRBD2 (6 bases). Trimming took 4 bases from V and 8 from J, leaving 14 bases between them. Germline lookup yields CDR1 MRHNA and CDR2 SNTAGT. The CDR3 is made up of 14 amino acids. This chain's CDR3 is CASSASGGVGELFF. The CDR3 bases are TGTGCCAGCAGTGCCTCCGGAGGGGTAGGGGAGCTGTTTTTT.

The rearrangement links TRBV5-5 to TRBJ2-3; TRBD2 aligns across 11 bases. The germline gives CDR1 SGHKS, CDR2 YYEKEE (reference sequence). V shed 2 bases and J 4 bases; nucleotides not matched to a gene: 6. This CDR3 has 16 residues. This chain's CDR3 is CASSLGTSGSSDTQYF. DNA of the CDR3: TGTGCCAGCAGCTTAGGTACTAGCGGGAGCTCAGATACGCAGTATTTT. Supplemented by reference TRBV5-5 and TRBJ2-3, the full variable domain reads DAGVTQSPTHLIKTRGQQVTLRCSPISGHKSVSWYQQVLGQGPQFIFQYYEKEERGRGNFPDRFSARQFPNYSSELNVNALLLGDSALYLCASSLGTSGSSDTQYFGPGTRLTVL.

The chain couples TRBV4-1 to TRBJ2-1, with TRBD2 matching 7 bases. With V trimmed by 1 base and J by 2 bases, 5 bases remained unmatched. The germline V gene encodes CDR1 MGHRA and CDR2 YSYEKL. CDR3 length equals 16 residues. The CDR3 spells CASSQGAGATYNEQFF. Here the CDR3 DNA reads TGCGCCAGCAGCCAAGGGGCGGGAGCCACCTACAATGAGCAGTTCTTC.

The CDR3 bases are TGTGCCAGCAGTTTATCGATACAGGCTTTCTTT. Protein sequence: CASSLSIQAFF. The V call is TRBV27, the J call TRBJ1-1; D unclear. The CDR3 is made up of 11 amino acids. Germline V gene lookup returns CDR1 MNHEY and CDR2 SMNVEV (reference sequence). V dropped 0 bases and J dropped 11 bases, with 7 bases sitting between them.

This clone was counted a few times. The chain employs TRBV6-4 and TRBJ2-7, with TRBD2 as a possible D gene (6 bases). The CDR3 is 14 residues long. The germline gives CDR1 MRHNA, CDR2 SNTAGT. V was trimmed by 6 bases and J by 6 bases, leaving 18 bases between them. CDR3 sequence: CASRDGTGGSEQYF. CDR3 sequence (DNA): TGTGCCAGCAGGGACGGGACCGGGGGTTCCGAGCAGTACTTC.

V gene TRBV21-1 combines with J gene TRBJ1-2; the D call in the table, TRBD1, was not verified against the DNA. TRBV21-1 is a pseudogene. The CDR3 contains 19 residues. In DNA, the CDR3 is TGTGCCAGCAGCAAACGAAACATCGACAGGGGGCATTGGGCCGATGGCTACACCTTC. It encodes CASSKRNIDRGHWADGYTF.

CDR3 in DNA: TGTGCCAGCAGCCCTCTTTTGGCGGGAGAAGGAAATGAGCAGTTCTTC. It yields the protein CASSPLLAGEGNEQFF. The genes are TRBV7-9 and TRBJ2-1, with 7 bases identical to TRBD2. The CDR3 consists of 16 residues. Germline V gene sequence: CDR1 SEHNR, CDR2 FQNEAQ (reference sequence). The junction had 14 bases not matched to a gene; V was cut back by 5 bases and J by 7 bases.

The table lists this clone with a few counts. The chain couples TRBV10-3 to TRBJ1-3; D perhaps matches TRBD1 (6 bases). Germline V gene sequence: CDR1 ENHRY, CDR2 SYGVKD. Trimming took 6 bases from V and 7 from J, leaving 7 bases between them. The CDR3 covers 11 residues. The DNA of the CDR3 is TGTGCCATCAGACAGGGCAACACCATATATTTT. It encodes CAIRQGNTIYF.

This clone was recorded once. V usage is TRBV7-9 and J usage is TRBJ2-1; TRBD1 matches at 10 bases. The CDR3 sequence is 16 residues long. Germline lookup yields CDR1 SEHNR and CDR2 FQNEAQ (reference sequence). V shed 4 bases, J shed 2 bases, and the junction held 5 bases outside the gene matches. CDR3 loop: CASSSPDRGTYNEQFF. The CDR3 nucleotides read TGTGCCAGCAGCTCCCCGGACAGGGGGACCTACAATGAGCAGTTCTTC.

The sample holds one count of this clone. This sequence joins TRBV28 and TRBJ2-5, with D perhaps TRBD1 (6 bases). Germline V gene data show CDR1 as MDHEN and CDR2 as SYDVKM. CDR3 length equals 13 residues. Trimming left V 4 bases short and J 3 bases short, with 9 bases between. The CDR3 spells CASSSRTEETQYF. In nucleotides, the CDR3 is TGTGCCAGCAGTTCCCGGACAGAAGAGACCCAGTACTTC.

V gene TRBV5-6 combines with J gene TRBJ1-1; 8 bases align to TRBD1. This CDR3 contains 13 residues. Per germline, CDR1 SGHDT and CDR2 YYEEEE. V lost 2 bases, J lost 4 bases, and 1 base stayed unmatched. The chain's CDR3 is CASSFTGGTEAFF. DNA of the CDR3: TGTGCCAGCAGCTTCACAGGGGGCACTGAAGCTTTCTTT.